One and the same sample provided the 32 T cell receptor beta chains below, sequenced in a study of cytomegalovirus exposure and HLA in healthy donors. Amplification used 60 Vbeta primers and 13 Jbeta primers. The method was immunoSEQ multiplex PCR; TCRdb's version includes in-frame clones alone and lacks a portion of them. Found here are some 31,000 clones; the top ten clones hold more than 3%. Sequencing was done on a sample of PBMCs. The receptors originated from a woman in her forties in good health and CMV-seropositive.

The V gene is TRBV15, the J gene TRBJ1-4; 7 bases are shared with TRBD1. J lost 2 bases, V lost 1 base, and 7 bases had no gene match. Germline-derived CDR1 and CDR2 are LNHNV and YYDKDF (reference sequence). The CDR3 loop spans 17 amino acids. CDR3 sequence: CATSRGGGGQTNEKLFF. The CDR3 DNA is TGTGCCACCAGCAGAGGAGGAGGGGGACAGACTAATGAAAAACTGTTTTTT.

The chain carries TRBV18 and TRBJ2-7; D unresolved. The CDR3 covers 12 residues. Trimming removed 2 bases at V and 5 bases at J, with 7 bases between. Germline values: CDR1 KGHSH, CDR2 LQKENI. The CDR3 is CASSPYQNEQYF. The DNA of the CDR3 is TGTGCCAGCTCACCATACCAGAACGAGCAGTACTTC.

The chain is built from TRBV6-1 and TRBJ1-2; no reliable D call. The V end lost 3 bases, the J end lost 4 bases, and 18 bases lay between the germline ends. Looked up from germline, CDR1 is MNHNS and CDR2 is SASEGT. The CDR3 totals 16 residues. The CDR3 spells CASSDMAGGSSYGYTF. CDR3 DNA sequence: TGTGCCAGCAGTGATATGGCAGGTGGATCTTCCTATGGCTACACCTTC.

The chain employs TRBV27 and TRBJ2-1; 8 bases align to TRBD2. Per the germline V gene, CDR1 is MNHEY and CDR2 is SMNVEV (reference sequence). V was clipped by 8 bases and J by 4 bases; unmatched bases: 7. The CDR3 has 14 residues. CDR3 DNA: TGTGCCAGCGCACTAGCGGACCAGTACAATGAGCAGTTCTTC. Translation: CASALADQYNEQFF.

The rearrangement joins TRBV7-9 to TRBJ1-5, with D possibly TRBD1 on 6 matching bases. The CDR3 length is 16 residues. Trimming shortened V by 4 bases and J by 0 bases, and 13 bases separated the two germline ends. Per germline, CDR1 SEHNR and CDR2 FQNEAQ (reference sequence). The CDR3 loop reads CASSCRTAVSNQPQHF. CDR3 in DNA: TGTGCCAGCAGCTGCCGGACAGCCGTTAGCAATCAGCCCCAGCATTTT.

The chain links TRBV9 to TRBJ2-1; 7 bases map to TRBD2. Looked up from germline, CDR1 is SGDLS and CDR2 is YYNGEE. The CDR3 has 13 amino acids. V trimming: 0 bases; J trimming: 6 bases; junction bases outside the gene matches: 0. The CDR3 sequence: CASSVAGGNEQFF. The CDR3 nucleotides are TGTGCCAGCAGCGTAGCGGGAGGCAATGAGCAGTTCTTC.

V and J are TRBV10-1 and TRBJ2-3; unclear D gene. Looked up from germline, CDR1 is WNHNN and CDR2 is SYGVQD (reference sequence). The CDR3 spans 12 residues. V shed 4 bases and J shed 3 bases, with 5 bases lying between them. CDR3 amino acids: CASSGLTDTQYF. DNA of the CDR3: TGCGCCAGCAGTGGCCTAACAGATACGCAGTATTTT.

This chain links TRBV15 with TRBJ2-3, with a possible D match to TRBD2 (6 bases). CDR3 length: 17 amino acids. V lost 0 bases, J lost 2 bases, and 15 bases lay in between. CDR1 is LNHNV and CDR2 is YYDKDF in the germline V gene (reference sequence). CDR3 sequence (DNA): TGTGCCACCAGCAGAGATCCTCGGGAGTGGTACACAGATACGCAGTATTTT. It is translated as CATSRDPREWYTDTQYF.

This chain joins TRBV30 and TRBJ1-6, with D unresolved. Germline assignment: CDR1 GTSNPN and CDR2 SVGIG (reference sequence). The CDR3 runs 14 residues. The V end was cut by 0 bases, the J end by 7 bases, with 10 bases between. The CDR3 DNA reads TGTGCCTGGAGTGTACTACTGAGAAATTCACCCCTCCACTTT. Translated, it gives CAWSVLLRNSPLHF.

The chain has TRBV9 and TRBJ2-3, with 8 bases identical to TRBD1. With V trimmed by 6 bases and J by 2 bases, 8 bases remained unmatched. The germline gives CDR1 SGDLS, CDR2 YYNGEE. There are 15 residues in the CDR3. For the CDR3, the DNA is TGTGCCAGCAACCCTCAGGACAGGGCCACAGATACGCAGTATTTT. Amino acids: CASNPQDRATDTQYF.

J is TRBJ2-6 and V is TRBV7-2, with D perhaps TRBD1 (6 bases). Trimming took off 1 base at V and 2 bases at J, with 9 bases between the two ends. The CDR3 has 16 amino acids. From germline, CDR1 is SGHTA and CDR2 FQGNSA. CDR3 region: CASSLVAGAGANVLTF. The CDR3 bases are TGTGCCAGCAGCTTAGTTGCAGGGGCTGGGGCCAACGTCCTGACTTTC.

The chain links TRBV5-6 to TRBJ2-5; 8 bases map to TRBD1. V shed 1 base, J shed 1 base, and the junction held 0 bases outside the gene matches. Germline CDR1 SGHDT, CDR2 YYEEEE. The CDR3 runs to 14 residues. CDR3 sequence (DNA): TGTGCCAGCAGCTTGACAGGGGGCCAAGAGACCCAGTACTTC. Its protein product is CASSLTGGQETQYF.

The chain combines TRBV7-6 with TRBJ2-6, with 8 bases fitting TRBD1. Germline CDR1 SGHVS, CDR2 FNYEAQ. Trimming at V came to 3 bases and at J to 16 bases, leaving 8 bases not matched to a gene. This CDR3 comprises 13 residues. The CDR3 nucleotides are TGTGCCAGCAGCTTTGCCTTGGACAGGGAACTGACTTTC. This encodes CASSFALDRELTF.

The V and J genes are TRBV27 and TRBJ2-5; 11 positions agree with TRBD2. Germline CDR1 MNHEY, CDR2 SMNVEV (reference sequence). V trimming: 5 bases; J trimming: 4 bases; junction bases outside the gene matches: 3. The CDR3 runs 14 residues. The CDR3 nucleotides read TGTGCCAGCAGTCCGGGGACTAGCGGAGAGACCCAGTACTTC. It is translated as CASSPGTSGETQYF.

This chain links TRBV30 with TRBJ2-7; 9 bases match TRBD1. Trimming removed 3 bases from V and 7 bases from J; junction bases left unmatched: 16. Germline CDR1 reads GTSNPN; CDR2 reads SVGIG (reference sequence). The CDR3 loop spans 16 amino acids. Here the CDR3 reads CAWRHTGTGTGEEQYF. Here the CDR3 DNA reads TGTGCCTGGAGACACACCGGGACAGGGACGGGGGAGGAGCAGTACTTC.

The rearrangement joins TRBV5-1 to TRBJ2-7; D is possibly TRBD2 (6 bases). The CDR3 is made up of 15 amino acids. The V gene lost 7 bases and the J gene lost 6 bases, with 23 bases spanning the gap. CDR1 is SGHRS, CDR2 YFSETQ, per germline. For the CDR3, the DNA is TGCGCCAGCGGGTGGGCCTCCGGGTTCGGGGGCGAGCAGTACTTC. Its protein product is CASGWASGFGGEQYF.

This rearrangement joins TRBV7-9 to TRBJ1-2; D is possibly TRBD1 (6 bases). The CDR3 loop spans 14 amino acids. Germline CDR1 and CDR2: SEHNR and FQNEAQ (reference sequence). V gave up 3 bases and J gave up 8 bases, with 16 bases separating them. The CDR3 loop is CASSLNTGLDGYTF. Written as DNA, the CDR3 is TGTGCCAGCAGCTTGAATACAGGGCTTGACGGCTACACCTTC.

The chain recombines TRBV5-1 with TRBJ2-5, with D possibly matching TRBD1 (5 bases). The ends were cut back, 0 bases at V and 5 bases at J, with 8 bases in the middle. Germline lookup yields CDR1 SGHRS and CDR2 YFSETQ. This CDR3 region has 13 residues. CDR3 sequence (DNA): TGCGCCAGCAGCTTGGCCAGGGCTGAGACCCAGTACTTC. It is translated as CASSLARAETQYF. Full variable domain (missing parts from reference TRBV5-1 and TRBJ2-5): KAGVTQTPRYLIKTRGQQVTLSCSPISGHRSVSWYQQTPGQGLQFLFEYFSETQRNKGNFPGRFSGRQFSNSRSEMNVSTLELGDSALYLCASSLARAETQYFGPGTRLLVL.

Here the CDR3 reads CASSLLRQGYNEQFF. The CDR3, as DNA: TGTGCCAGCAGCCTCCTAAGACAGGGATACAATGAGCAGTTCTTC. The chain combines TRBV7-9 with TRBJ2-1, with 7 positions matching TRBD1. Germline V gene lookup returns CDR1 SEHNR and CDR2 FQNEAQ (reference sequence). The CDR3 sequence is 15 residues long. J gave up 4 bases and V 5 bases, and 8 bases lay outside the gene matches.

The CDR3 region is CASSLGTISYNEQFF. DNA of the CDR3: TGTGCCAGCAGCTTAGGGACTATCTCCTACAATGAGCAGTTCTTC. This chain connects TRBV7-9 to TRBJ2-1; D might be TRBD2 (6 bases). Trimming left V 1 base short and J 0 bases short, with 7 bases between. The CDR3 spans 15 residues. From germline, CDR1 is SEHNR and CDR2 FQNEAQ (reference sequence). Variable domain in full (rest from reference TRBV7-9 and TRBJ2-1): DTGVSQNPRHKITKRGQNVTFRCDPISEHNRLYWYRQTLGQGPEFLTYFQNEAQLEKSRLLSDRFSAERPKGSFSTLEIQRTEQGDSAMYLCASSLGTISYNEQFFGPGTRLTVL.

This chain connects TRBV29-1 to TRBJ2-7, with a tentative D call TRBD1 (5 bases). The CDR3 covers 11 residues. With 4 bases removed from V and 4 bases from J, the gap between germline ends came to 8 bases. The V gene's germline CDR1 is SQVTM and CDR2 ANQGSEA. In DNA form, the CDR3 reads TGCAGCGTTGTAGGGGATTACGAGCAGTACTTC. Translation: CSVVGDYEQYF.

A remark on this clone: Distinct nucleotide sequences in the sample also encode this CDR3. V usage is TRBV4-2 and J usage is TRBJ2-2; 11 bases line up with TRBD2. V shed 1 base, J shed 4 bases, and the junction held 5 bases outside the gene matches. Germline CDR1 reads LGHNA; CDR2 reads YNFKEQ. The CDR3 extends over 17 amino acids. The CDR3 spells CASSQALAGGLTGELFF. CDR3 coding DNA: TGTGCCAGCAGCCAAGCCCTAGCGGGAGGACTCACCGGGGAGCTGTTTTTT.

The chain carries TRBV5-8 and TRBJ1-3; D might be TRBD1 (5 bases). Germline CDR1 SGHTS, CDR2 YDEGEE. The CDR3 loop spans 15 amino acids. The V end lost 4 bases, the J end lost 0 bases, and 11 bases lay between the germline ends. The CDR3 DNA reads TGTGCCAGCAGCCCGGACGGACACTCTGGAAACACCATATATTTT. It encodes CASSPDGHSGNTIYF.

V and J are TRBV6-5 and TRBJ1-1; no clear D. The CDR3 length is 16 residues. With 2 bases removed from V and 1 base from J, the gap between germline ends came to 14 bases. The germline V gene has CDR1 MNHEY and CDR2 SVGAGI. Here the CDR3 DNA reads TGTGCCAGCAGTTACATCCGGTCAGCGAGGAACACTGAAGCTTTCTTT. It is translated as CASSYIRSARNTEAFF.

The chain links TRBV10-3 to TRBJ1-2; 9 bases match TRBD1. The CDR3 spans 15 residues. The germline gives CDR1 ENHRY, CDR2 SYGVKD. The junction had 11 bases not matched to a gene; V was cut back by 4 bases and J by 8 bases. CDR3 DNA sequence: TGTGCCATCAGTGCCCGGGACAGGGATATGGGAGGCTACACCTTC. This gives the protein CAISARDRDMGGYTF.

The rearrangement links TRBV30 to TRBJ1-2; 12 bases fit TRBD1. Per the germline V gene, CDR1 is GTSNPN and CDR2 is SVGIG (reference sequence). Unmatched junction bases numbered 8, after V lost 4 bases and J lost 8 bases. The CDR3 consists of 14 residues. DNA of the CDR3: TGTGCCTGGAAACGGGACAGGGGGCTTAGAGGCTACACCTTC. Translating it yields CAWKRDRGLRGYTF.

The CDR3 region is CAWAPGNNSPLHF. The CDR3 DNA is TGTGCCTGGGCTCCAGGGAATAATTCACCCCTCCACTTT. The J gene is TRBJ1-6, the V gene TRBV30; D possibly corresponds to TRBD1 (5 bases). From germline, CDR1 is GTSNPN and CDR2 SVGIG (reference sequence). V lost 5 bases and J 5 bases, leaving 10 bases between the germline ends. This CDR3 region has 13 residues.

The chain joins TRBV28 to TRBJ2-3; 7 bases match TRBD2. Germline V gene sequence: CDR1 MDHEN, CDR2 SYDVKM. The V gene end was trimmed by 4 bases and the J gene end by 3 bases; junction bases not matched to a gene: 7. The CDR3 sequence is 15 residues long. CDR3 residues: CASSSPSGLTDTQYF. As DNA, the CDR3 is TGTGCCAGCAGTTCTCCTAGCGGATTAACAGATACGCAGTATTTT.

This chain uses TRBV7-6 with TRBJ2-7; D not resolved. From germline, CDR1 is SGHVS and CDR2 FNYEAQ. The V and J ends lost 1 base and 3 bases respectively, with 7 bases between them. There are 13 residues in the CDR3. For the CDR3, the DNA is TGTGCCAGCAGCTTAGGGGCCAGCTACGAGCAGTACTTC. It is translated as CASSLGASYEQYF.

This rearrangement joins TRBV15 to TRBJ1-1; the D is unclear. This CDR3 is built from 9 residues. Germline V lookup: CDR1 LNHNV, CDR2 YYDKDF (reference sequence). CDR3 nucleotides: TGTGCTTCGAGGCAAGAAGCTTTCTTT. Translating it yields CASRQEAFF.

The chain is built from TRBV5-1 and TRBJ1-2; D not resolved. Per the germline V gene, CDR1 is SGHRS and CDR2 is YFSETQ. Between the trimmed V and J ends, which lost 3 bases and 0 bases, there was a span of 9 bases. This CDR3 has 14 residues. In nucleotides, the CDR3 is TGCGCCAGCAGCTCCGGACTGGCTAACTATGGCTACACCTTC. Amino acids: CASSSGLANYGYTF.

The rearrangement joins TRBV6-5 to TRBJ1-2, with a tentative D call TRBD1 (6 bases). The CDR3 has 13 amino acids. The V and J ends lost 5 bases and 3 bases respectively, with 10 bases between them. Germline V gene sequence: CDR1 MNHEY, CDR2 SVGAGI. The DNA for the CDR3 is TGTGCCAGCAGTCCGGACAGAGACTATGGCTACACCTTC. Residues: CASSPDRDYGYTF.